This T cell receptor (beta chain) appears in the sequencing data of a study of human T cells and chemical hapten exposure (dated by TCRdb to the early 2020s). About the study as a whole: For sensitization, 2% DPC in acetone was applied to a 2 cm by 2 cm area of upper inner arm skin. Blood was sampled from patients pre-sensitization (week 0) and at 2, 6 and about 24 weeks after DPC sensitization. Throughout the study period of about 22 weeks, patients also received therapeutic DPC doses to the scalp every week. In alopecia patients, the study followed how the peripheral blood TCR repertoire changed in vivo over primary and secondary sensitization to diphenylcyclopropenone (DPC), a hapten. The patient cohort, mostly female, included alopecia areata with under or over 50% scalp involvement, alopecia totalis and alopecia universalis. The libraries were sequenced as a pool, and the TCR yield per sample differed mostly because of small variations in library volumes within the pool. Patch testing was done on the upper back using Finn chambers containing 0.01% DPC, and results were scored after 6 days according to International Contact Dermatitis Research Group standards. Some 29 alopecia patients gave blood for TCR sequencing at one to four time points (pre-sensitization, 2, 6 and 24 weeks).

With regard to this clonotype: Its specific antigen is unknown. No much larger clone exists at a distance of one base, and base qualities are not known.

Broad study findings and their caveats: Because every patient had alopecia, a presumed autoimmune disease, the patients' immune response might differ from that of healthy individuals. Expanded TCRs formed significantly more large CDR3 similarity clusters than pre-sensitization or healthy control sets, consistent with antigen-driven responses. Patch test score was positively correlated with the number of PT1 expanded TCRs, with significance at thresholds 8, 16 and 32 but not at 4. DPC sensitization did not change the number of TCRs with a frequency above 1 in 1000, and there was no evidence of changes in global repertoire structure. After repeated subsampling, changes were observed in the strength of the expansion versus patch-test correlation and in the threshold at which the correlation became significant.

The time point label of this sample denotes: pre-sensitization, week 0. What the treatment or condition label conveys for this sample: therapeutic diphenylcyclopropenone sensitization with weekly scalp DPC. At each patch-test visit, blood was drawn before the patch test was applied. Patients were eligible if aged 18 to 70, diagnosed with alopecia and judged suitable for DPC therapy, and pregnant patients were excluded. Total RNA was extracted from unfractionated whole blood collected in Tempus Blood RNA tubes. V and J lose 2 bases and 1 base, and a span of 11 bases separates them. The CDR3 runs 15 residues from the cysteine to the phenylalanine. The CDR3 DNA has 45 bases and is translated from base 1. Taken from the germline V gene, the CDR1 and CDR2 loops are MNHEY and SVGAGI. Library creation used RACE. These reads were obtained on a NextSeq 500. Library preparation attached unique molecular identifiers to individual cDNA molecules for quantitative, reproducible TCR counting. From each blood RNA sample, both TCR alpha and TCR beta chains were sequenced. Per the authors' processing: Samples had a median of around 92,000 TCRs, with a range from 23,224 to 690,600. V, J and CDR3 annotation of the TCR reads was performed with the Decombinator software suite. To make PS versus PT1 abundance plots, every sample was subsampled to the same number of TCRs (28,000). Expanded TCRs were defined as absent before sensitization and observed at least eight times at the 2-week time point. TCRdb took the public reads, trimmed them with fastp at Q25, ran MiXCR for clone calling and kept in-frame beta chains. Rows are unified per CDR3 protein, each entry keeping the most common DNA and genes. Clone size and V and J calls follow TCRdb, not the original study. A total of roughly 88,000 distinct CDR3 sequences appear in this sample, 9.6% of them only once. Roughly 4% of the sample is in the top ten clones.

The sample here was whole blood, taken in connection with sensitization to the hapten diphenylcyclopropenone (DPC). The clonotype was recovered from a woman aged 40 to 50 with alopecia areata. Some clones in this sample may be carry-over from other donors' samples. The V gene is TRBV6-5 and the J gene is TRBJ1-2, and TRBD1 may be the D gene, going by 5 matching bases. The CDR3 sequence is CASSYGAGINYGYTF. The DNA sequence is TGTGCCAGCAGTTACGGGGCAGGGATTAACTATGGCTACACCTTC.